This T cell receptor beta chain derives from a study of blood T cell repertoires in COVID-19 (dated by TCRdb to the early 2020s). At the level of the whole study: Samples covering the acute and convalescent phases of COVID-19 were provided by collaborators in the United States, Italy and Spain. The prospective study material was composed of cDNA or gDNA derived from T cells, B-cell-depleted T cells, or PBMCs. HLA class I and class II types, where available, came from metadata supplied by the sample provider rather than from assay-based typing. The repertoires were released in a freely available public database meant as a resource for research on the immune response to SARS-CoV-2. The sample metadata nearly always contained a de-identified subject ID, COVID-19 status, age in years and sex. Samples were obtained from the ongoing ImmuneRACE study (first 160 participants) and from some 1,300 subjects provided by 6 global collaborators. The dataset comprised deeply sampled blood TCRbeta repertoires from subjects exposed to, actively infected with, or recovered from COVID-19. Points the paper makes about the study in general: The amount of clinical and demographic metadata varied by source and participant and was provided uncurated.

TCRbeta CDR3 regions were amplified from genomic DNA by means of the immunoSEQ Assay, a bias-controlled multiplex PCR. Turning to the authors' computational methods: The number of nucleated cells in each sample was estimated from the amplification of reference gene primers within the assay. To quantify the absolute abundance of each unique TCRbeta CDR3 rearrangement, sequence reads were collapsed and filtered. Productive Simpson clonality was computed per sample as the square root of Simpson's diversity index over productive rearrangements. Imported from immuneACCESS, the table was reduced by TCRdb to in-frame sequences with V and J called. These copies leave out some clones; in studies compared against another copy, an unresolved V gene accounts for under half, and the cause of the remainder is not known. V, J and clone size reflect that table, while D and trimming were determined from the DNA. Here the sample has 150,000 to 200,000 clones; about 88% occur a single time. About a quarter of the sample goes to the ten largest clones.

Collaborating institutions collected whole blood in K2EDTA tubes following their own protocols. Collaborator samples were shipped for TCRbeta analysis as frozen whole blood, isolated PBMCs, or DNA extracted from either sample type. V loses 5 bases, J loses 8 bases, and the germline ends lie 12 bases apart. CDR1 and CDR2, looked up from the germline V gene (reference sequence), are GTSNPN and SVGIG. Spanning cysteine to phenylalanine, the CDR3 consists of 11 amino acids. The CDR3 DNA has 33 bases and is translated from base 1. As for this clone: This receptor's antigen is unknown. Base qualities are missing; no much larger clone stands one base away.

Sequencing input: peripheral blood. Recombination joined TRBV30 with TRBJ1-2, with the D gene not confidently named. The receptor comes from a man aged 55 to 70 with acute or convalescent COVID-19. Here the CDR3 is given as CAWSRAGGYTF. The base sequence is TGTGCCTGGTCGCGGGCCGGGGGCTACACCTTC.